The present T cell receptor beta chain was sequenced within a study of T cell responses to AZD1222 COVID-19 vaccine. Whole-study results and caveats: Clonal diversity was possibly underestimated, and the donors were mostly white British, with more females.

Some clones are missing from TCRdb's copy, which holds only in-frame ones; the method was immunoSEQ multiplex PCR. The table shows roughly 130,000 clones, with about 91% occurring only once. About this clone itself: Its antigen is as yet unknown.

The CDR3 has 14 residues. Trimming removed 7 bases from V and 4 bases from J; junction bases left unmatched: 6. From germline, CDR1 is MNHNY and CDR2 SVGAGI (reference sequence). The chain uses TRBV6-6 and TRBJ2-1; 8 positions match TRBD2. The sample was peripheral blood, taken on day 0 of AZD1222 vaccination. This receptor was identified in an adult in good health. The CDR3 reads CASNTGGVYNEQFF. DNA of the CDR3: TGTGCCAGCAACACCGGGGGGGTGTACAATGAGCAGTTCTTC.